The 20 T cell receptor beta chains in this list originate from one sample, sequenced in a study of CXCR3-negative and CXCR3-positive naive CD8 T cells. All TRB cDNA libraries came from 5' RACE performed with UMI labels. Each CDR3 protein gets one entry in TCRdb, which reprocessed the 5' RACE reads and gives no DNA. The sample holds roughly 86,000 distinct CDR3 sequences. Sequencing input: naive CXCR3- CD8+ T cells from blood. Described subset: CD45RO-CCR7+CD27+CD95- naive CD8+ T cells lacking CXCR3 (TNR3-). Receptors were obtained from a human donor in good health. Some clones in this sample may be carry-over from other donors' samples.

The chain recombines TRBV29-1 with TRBJ1-1; TCRdb lists TRBD1, though no DNA is available to test this call. The CDR3 is 13 amino acids. Germline V gene lookup returns CDR1 SQVTM and CDR2 ANQGSEA. The CDR3 reads CSVKLQGGTEAFF.

CDR3 region: CASSRGLATDTQYF. V gene TRBV6-2 or TRBV6-3 combines with J gene TRBJ2-3; TCRdb lists TRBD1, though no DNA is available to test this call. The CDR3 loop spans 14 amino acids. From germline, CDR1 is MNHEY and CDR2 SVGEGT.

The CDR3 protein is CATSSPQQGATNEKLFF. The V and J genes are TRBV15 and TRBJ1-4; TCRdb reports TRBD1, a call that lacks DNA to check it against. The CDR3 runs to 17 residues. Germline V gene lookup returns CDR1 LNHNV and CDR2 YYDKDF (reference sequence). Based on the CDR3 plus reference TRBV15 and TRBJ1-4, the full variable domain is DAMVIQNPRYQVTQFGKPVTLSCSQTLNHNVMYWYQQKSSQAPKLLFHYYDKDFNNEADTPDNFQSRRPNTSFCFLDIRSPGLGDTAMYLCATSSPQQGATNEKLFFGSGTQLSVL.

This rearrangement joins TRBV5-1 to TRBJ1-4; TCRdb outputs TRBD1, but without DNA this stays unchecked. The CDR3 spans 19 residues. Germline lookup yields CDR1 SGHRS and CDR2 YFSETQ. The CDR3 protein is CASSLEAGERSTTNEKLFF.

The CDR3 reads CASNGGPQQETQYF. The gene calls are TRBV28 and TRBJ2-5; TCRdb's assignment of TRBD1 cannot be checked, as there is no DNA. This CDR3 contains 14 residues. Per the germline V gene, CDR1 is MDHEN and CDR2 is SYDVKM.

The rearrangement joins TRBV7-2 to TRBJ1-1. This CDR3 spans 14 amino acids. Germline-derived CDR1 and CDR2 are SGHTA and FQGNSA. CDR3 residues: CASSEPYAKTEAFF.

The rearrangement joins TRBV5-6 to TRBJ1-1. The CDR3 runs 13 residues. Germline V gene sequence: CDR1 SGHDT, CDR2 YYEEEE. The chain's CDR3 is CASNKWGTTEAFF.

The V call is TRBV23-1, the J call TRBJ2-5; TCRdb gives TRBD2 as the D gene, but with no DNA this cannot be confirmed. TRBV23-1 is an ORF, and what it does is uncertain. The CDR3 covers 17 residues. CDR3 protein: CASSQSRLAGDEETQYF.

The V and J genes are TRBV6-2 or TRBV6-3 and TRBJ2-7; TCRdb outputs TRBD1, but without DNA this stays unchecked. CDR1 and CDR2 (germline): MNHEY, SVGEGT. The CDR3 totals 16 residues. The CDR3 sequence is CASSTWTGPTAYEQYF.

V and J are TRBV7-9 and TRBJ1-6. Germline V gene sequence: CDR1 SEHNR, CDR2 FQNEAQ (reference sequence). The CDR3 runs 14 residues. The CDR3 region is CASSLGGGSSPLHF.

The CDR3 sequence: CASSGGTANTEAFF. The chain couples TRBV5-1 to TRBJ1-1; the D call from TCRdb, TRBD1, cannot be confirmed without DNA. From germline, CDR1 is SGHRS and CDR2 YFSETQ. The CDR3 is 14 residues long.

The CDR3 loop reads CASTATGELFF. V is TRBV6-5 and J is TRBJ2-2. The CDR3 length is 11 residues. CDR1 and CDR2 from the germline V gene are MNHEY and SVGAGI.

The chain couples TRBV29-1 to TRBJ2-1; checking the TCRdb D call of TRBD2 is not possible without DNA. The CDR3 totals 15 residues. Per the germline V gene, CDR1 is SQVTM and CDR2 is ANQGSEA. This chain's CDR3 is CSVATGTSGYNEQFF.

V is TRBV29-1 and J is TRBJ2-7; TCRdb picks TRBD1, but there is no DNA to check that call. Looked up from germline, CDR1 is SQVTM and CDR2 is ANQGSEA. The CDR3 consists of 14 residues. The CDR3 loop is CSVSPMGGEYEQYF.

The V call is TRBV7-9, the J call TRBJ2-2. The CDR3 spans 12 residues. CDR1 SEHNR and CDR2 FQNEAQ come from the germline V gene (reference sequence). CDR3 sequence: CASSSHPGELFF.

The V and J genes are TRBV29-1 and TRBJ2-3; the D gene TCRdb calls, TRBD1, cannot be checked with no DNA. Germline-derived CDR1 and CDR2 are SQVTM and ANQGSEA. The CDR3 totals 14 residues. The CDR3 is CSVPWGSSTDTQYF.

The CDR3 loop is CASTSRLTQREGNEQFF. This chain uses TRBV12-3 or TRBV12-4 with TRBJ2-1; with no DNA, the TCRdb D assignment of TRBD2 cannot be verified. The CDR3 is made up of 17 amino acids.

This rearrangement joins TRBV7-9 to TRBJ2-5; TCRdb outputs TRBD1, but without DNA this stays unchecked. The germline V gene has CDR1 SEHNR and CDR2 FQNEAQ (reference sequence). This CDR3 has 15 amino acids. CDR3 sequence reads: CASSYPGRSQETQYF.

The chain is built from TRBV5-1 and TRBJ2-7. Germline V gene lookup returns CDR1 SGHRS and CDR2 YFSETQ. The CDR3 is 13 amino acids. The CDR3 reads CASSGVGTYEQYF.

The rearrangement uses TRBV20-1 and TRBJ1-2. This CDR3 contains 12 residues. CDR1 and CDR2 (germline): DFQATT, SNEGSKA (reference sequence). CDR3 loop: CSAPTANYGYTF.